This entry concerns a single TCR beta chain. The data were obtained in a study of blood T cell repertoires in COVID-19. In the study overall: COVID-19 samples, acute and convalescent, were from the United States, Italy and Spain. T cells, B-cell-depleted T cells, or PBMCs provided the cDNA or gDNA that served as material.

The method was immunoSEQ multiplex PCR; TCRdb's version includes in-frame clones alone and lacks a portion of them. The repertoire has more than 300,000 clones, 87% of them found once; the top ten carry around 6%. Each recovered donor of Cohort 3 presented with two negative PCRs, clearance, or symptom resolution. Germline values: CDR1 GTSNPN, CDR2 SVGIG (reference sequence). V lost 8 bases and J 2 bases, leaving 15 bases between the germline ends. This CDR3 comprises 13 residues. This chain uses TRBV30 with TRBJ1-1, with D unresolved. The receptor comes from a woman aged 30 to 39 who had recovered from COVID-19. Input material: PBMCs or T cells enriched from blood (not recorded which). Here the CDR3 DNA reads TGTGCCGGCGAGGGCAACGTCAACACTGAAGCTTTCTTT. It yields the protein CAGEGNVNTEAFF.